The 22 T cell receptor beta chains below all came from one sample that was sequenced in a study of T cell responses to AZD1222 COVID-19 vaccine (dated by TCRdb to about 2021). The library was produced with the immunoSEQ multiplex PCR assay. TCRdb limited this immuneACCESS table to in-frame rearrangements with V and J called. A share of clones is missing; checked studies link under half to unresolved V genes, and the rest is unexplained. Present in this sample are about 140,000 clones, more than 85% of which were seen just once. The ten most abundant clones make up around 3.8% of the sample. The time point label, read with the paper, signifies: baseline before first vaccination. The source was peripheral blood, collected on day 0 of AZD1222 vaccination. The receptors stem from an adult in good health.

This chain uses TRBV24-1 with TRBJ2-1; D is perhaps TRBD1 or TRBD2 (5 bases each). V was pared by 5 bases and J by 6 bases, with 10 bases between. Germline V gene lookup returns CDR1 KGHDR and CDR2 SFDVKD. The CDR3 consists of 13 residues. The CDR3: CATSAPGRNEQFF. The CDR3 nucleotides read TGTGCCACCAGTGCCCCGGGACGCAATGAGCAGTTCTTC.

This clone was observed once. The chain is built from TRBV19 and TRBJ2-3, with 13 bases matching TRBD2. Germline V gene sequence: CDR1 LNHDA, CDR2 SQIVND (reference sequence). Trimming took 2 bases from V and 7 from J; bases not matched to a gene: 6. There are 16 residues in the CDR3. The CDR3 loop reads CASSILGTSGTNTQYF. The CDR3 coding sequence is TGTGCCAGTAGTATATTGGGGACTAGCGGGACGAATACGCAGTATTTT.

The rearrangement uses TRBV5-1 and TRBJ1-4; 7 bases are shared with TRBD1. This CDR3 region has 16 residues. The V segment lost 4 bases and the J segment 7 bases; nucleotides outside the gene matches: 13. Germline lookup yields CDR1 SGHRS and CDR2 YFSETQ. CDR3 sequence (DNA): TGCGCCAGCAGCCCCCCGGGACAGCTCGACAGTGAAAAACTGTTTTTT. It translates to CASSPPGQLDSEKLFF.

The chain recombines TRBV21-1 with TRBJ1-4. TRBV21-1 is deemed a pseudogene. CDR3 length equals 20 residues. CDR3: CASSKGDGRREFSANEKLFF. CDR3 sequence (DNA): TGTGCCAGCAGCAAAGGGGATGGGAGGCGAGAATTTTCAGCTAATGAAAAACTGTTTTTT.

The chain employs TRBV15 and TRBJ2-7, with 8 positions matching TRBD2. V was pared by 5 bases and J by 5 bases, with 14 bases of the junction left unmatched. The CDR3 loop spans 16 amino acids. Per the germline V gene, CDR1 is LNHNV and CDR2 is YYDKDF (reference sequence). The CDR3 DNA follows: TGTGCCACCAGCCCCCCGGGGGGGGTGATGCTCAACGAGCAGTACTTC. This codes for CATSPPGGVMLNEQYF.

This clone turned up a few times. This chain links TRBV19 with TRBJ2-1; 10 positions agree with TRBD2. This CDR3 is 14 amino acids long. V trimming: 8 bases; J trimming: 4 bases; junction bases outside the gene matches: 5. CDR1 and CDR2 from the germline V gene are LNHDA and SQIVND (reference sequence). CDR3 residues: CASQREGQYNEQFF. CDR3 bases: TGTGCCAGTCAGCGGGAGGGGCAATACAATGAGCAGTTCTTC.

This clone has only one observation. CDR3 amino acids: CASSLEPKGGAFF. The CDR3, as DNA: TGCGCCAGCAGCTTGGAACCGAAAGGGGGAGCTTTCTTT. V usage is TRBV5-1 and J usage is TRBJ1-1; D perhaps matches TRBD1 (6 bases). Trimming pared 0 bases from V and 10 bases from J, leaving 13 bases between. The CDR3 contains 13 residues. The V gene's germline CDR1 is SGHRS and CDR2 YFSETQ.

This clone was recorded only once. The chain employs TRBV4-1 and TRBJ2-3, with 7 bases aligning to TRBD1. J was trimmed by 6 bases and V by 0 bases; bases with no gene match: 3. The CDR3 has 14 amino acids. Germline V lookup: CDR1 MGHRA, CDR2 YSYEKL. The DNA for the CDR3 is TGCGCCAGCAGCCAAGATAGGGGGCTCGATACGCAGTATTTT. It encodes CASSQDRGLDTQYF.

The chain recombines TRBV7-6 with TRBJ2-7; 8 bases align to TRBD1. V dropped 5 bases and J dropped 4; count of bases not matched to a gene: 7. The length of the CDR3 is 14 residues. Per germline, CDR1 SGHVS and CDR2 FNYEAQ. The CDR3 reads CASSQGDRLYEQYF. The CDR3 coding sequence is TGTGCCAGCAGCCAAGGGGACAGGCTATACGAGCAGTACTTC.

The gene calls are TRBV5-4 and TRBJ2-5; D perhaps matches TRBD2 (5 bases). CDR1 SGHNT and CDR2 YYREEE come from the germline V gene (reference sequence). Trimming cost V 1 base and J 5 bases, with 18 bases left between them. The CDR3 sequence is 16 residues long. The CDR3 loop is CASSLTVGLAEETQYF. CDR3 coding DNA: TGTGCCAGCAGCTTGACGGTCGGTCTAGCCGAGGAGACCCAGTACTTC.

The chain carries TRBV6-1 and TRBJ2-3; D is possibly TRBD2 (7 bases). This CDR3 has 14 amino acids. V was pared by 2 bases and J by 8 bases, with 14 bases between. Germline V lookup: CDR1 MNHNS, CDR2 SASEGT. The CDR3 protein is CASSELAGAGTQYF. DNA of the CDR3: TGTGCCAGCAGTGAACTCGCGGGGGCGGGTACGCAGTATTTT.

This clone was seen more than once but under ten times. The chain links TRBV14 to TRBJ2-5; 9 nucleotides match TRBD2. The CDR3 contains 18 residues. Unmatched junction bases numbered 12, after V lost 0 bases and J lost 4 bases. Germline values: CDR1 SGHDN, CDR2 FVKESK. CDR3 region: CASSQDGVAGVRGETQYF. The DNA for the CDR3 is TGTGCCAGCAGCCAAGATGGAGTAGCGGGAGTTCGGGGAGAGACCCAGTACTTC.

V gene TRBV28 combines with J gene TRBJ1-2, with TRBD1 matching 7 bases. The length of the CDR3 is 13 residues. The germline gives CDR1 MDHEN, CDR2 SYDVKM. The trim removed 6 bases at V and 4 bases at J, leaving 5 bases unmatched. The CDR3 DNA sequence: TGTGCCAGCAGGTCGACAGGGTTCTATGGCTACACCTTC. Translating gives CASRSTGFYGYTF.

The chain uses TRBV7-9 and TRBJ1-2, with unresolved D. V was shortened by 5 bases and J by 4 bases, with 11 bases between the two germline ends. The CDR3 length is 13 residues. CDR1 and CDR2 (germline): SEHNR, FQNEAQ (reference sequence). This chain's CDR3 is CASSLWVFYGYTF. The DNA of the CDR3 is TGTGCCAGCAGCCTCTGGGTCTTCTATGGCTACACCTTC. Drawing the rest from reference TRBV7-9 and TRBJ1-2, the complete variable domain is DTGVSQNPRHKITKRGQNVTFRCDPISEHNRLYWYRQTLGQGPEFLTYFQNEAQLEKSRLLSDRFSAERPKGSFSTLEIQRTEQGDSAMYLCASSLWVFYGYTFGSGTRLTVV.

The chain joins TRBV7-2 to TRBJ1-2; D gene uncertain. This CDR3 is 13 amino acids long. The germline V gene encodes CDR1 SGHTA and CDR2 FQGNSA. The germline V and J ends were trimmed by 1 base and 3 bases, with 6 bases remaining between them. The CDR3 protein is CASSLVTDYGYTF. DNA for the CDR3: TGTGCCAGCAGCTTAGTAACAGACTATGGCTACACCTTC.

The CDR3 DNA follows: TGTGCCAGCAGTCCCCTTGGGCTTGGGAACACTGAAGCTTTCTTT. It translates to CASSPLGLGNTEAFF. The chain joins TRBV27 to TRBJ1-1; the D is unclear. Germline-derived CDR1 and CDR2 are MNHEY and SMNVEV (reference sequence). The CDR3 sequence is 15 residues long. Trimming shortened V by 5 bases and J by 1 base, and 14 bases separated the two germline ends.

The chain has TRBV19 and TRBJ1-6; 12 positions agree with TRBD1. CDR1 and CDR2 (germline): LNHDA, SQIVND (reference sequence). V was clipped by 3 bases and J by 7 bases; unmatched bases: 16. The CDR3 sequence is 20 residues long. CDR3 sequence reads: CASSIPLSGTGGAWNSPLHF. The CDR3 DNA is TGTGCCAGTAGTATTCCGCTCTCCGGGACAGGGGGCGCTTGGAATTCACCCCTCCACTTT.

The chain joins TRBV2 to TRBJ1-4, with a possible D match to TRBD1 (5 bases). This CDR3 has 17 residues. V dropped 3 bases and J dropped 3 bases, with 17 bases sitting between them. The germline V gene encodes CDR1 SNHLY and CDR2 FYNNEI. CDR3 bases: TGTGCCAGCAGTGATGGGGCTGGTCTCACACCTAATGAAAAACTGTTTTTT. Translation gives CASSDGAGLTPNEKLFF.

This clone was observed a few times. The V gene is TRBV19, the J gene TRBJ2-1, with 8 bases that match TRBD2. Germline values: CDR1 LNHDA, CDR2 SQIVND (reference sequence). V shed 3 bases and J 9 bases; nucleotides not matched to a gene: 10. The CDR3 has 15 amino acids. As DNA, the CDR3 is TGTGCCAGTAGTATCGGGACTAGAGGAGGGAGTGAGCAGTTCTTC. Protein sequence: CASSIGTRGGSEQFF.

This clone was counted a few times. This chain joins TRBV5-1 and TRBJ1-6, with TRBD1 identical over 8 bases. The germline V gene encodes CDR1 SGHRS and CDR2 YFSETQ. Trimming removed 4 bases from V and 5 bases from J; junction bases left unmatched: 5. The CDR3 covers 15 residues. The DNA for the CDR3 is TGCGCCAGCAGCCCGGGGGGACAGGATAATTCACCCCTCCACTTT. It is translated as CASSPGGQDNSPLHF.

The CDR3 protein is CASSPRTASSYEQYF. In DNA, the CDR3 is TGTGCCAGCTCACCCAGGACAGCTAGCTCCTACGAGCAGTACTTC. The chain joins TRBV18 to TRBJ2-7; D is perhaps TRBD1 (6 bases). The CDR3 runs to 15 residues. V was shortened by 3 bases and J by 0 bases, with 12 bases between the two germline ends. Per germline, CDR1 KGHSH and CDR2 LQKENI.

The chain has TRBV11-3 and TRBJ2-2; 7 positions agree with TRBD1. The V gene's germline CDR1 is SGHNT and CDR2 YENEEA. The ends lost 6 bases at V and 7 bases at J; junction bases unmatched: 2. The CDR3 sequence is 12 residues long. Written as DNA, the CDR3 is TGTGCCAGCAGGGCAGGGGGCGGGGAGCTGTTTTTT. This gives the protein CASRAGGGELFF.